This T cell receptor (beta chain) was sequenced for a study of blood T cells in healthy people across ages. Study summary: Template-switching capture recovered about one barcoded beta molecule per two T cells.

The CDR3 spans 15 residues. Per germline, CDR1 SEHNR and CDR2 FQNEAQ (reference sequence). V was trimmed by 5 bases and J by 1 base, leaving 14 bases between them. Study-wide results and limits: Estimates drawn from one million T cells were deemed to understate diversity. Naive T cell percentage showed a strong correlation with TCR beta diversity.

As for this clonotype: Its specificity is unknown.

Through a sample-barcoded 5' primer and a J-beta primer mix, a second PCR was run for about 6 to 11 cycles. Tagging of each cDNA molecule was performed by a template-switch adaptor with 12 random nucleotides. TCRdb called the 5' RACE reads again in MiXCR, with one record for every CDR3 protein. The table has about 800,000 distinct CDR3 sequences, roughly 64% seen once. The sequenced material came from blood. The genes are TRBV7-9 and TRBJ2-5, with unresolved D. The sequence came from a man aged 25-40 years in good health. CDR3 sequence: CASSQSGRTQETQYF. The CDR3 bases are TGTGCCAGCAGCCAATCAGGACGGACCCAAGAGACCCAGTACTTC.